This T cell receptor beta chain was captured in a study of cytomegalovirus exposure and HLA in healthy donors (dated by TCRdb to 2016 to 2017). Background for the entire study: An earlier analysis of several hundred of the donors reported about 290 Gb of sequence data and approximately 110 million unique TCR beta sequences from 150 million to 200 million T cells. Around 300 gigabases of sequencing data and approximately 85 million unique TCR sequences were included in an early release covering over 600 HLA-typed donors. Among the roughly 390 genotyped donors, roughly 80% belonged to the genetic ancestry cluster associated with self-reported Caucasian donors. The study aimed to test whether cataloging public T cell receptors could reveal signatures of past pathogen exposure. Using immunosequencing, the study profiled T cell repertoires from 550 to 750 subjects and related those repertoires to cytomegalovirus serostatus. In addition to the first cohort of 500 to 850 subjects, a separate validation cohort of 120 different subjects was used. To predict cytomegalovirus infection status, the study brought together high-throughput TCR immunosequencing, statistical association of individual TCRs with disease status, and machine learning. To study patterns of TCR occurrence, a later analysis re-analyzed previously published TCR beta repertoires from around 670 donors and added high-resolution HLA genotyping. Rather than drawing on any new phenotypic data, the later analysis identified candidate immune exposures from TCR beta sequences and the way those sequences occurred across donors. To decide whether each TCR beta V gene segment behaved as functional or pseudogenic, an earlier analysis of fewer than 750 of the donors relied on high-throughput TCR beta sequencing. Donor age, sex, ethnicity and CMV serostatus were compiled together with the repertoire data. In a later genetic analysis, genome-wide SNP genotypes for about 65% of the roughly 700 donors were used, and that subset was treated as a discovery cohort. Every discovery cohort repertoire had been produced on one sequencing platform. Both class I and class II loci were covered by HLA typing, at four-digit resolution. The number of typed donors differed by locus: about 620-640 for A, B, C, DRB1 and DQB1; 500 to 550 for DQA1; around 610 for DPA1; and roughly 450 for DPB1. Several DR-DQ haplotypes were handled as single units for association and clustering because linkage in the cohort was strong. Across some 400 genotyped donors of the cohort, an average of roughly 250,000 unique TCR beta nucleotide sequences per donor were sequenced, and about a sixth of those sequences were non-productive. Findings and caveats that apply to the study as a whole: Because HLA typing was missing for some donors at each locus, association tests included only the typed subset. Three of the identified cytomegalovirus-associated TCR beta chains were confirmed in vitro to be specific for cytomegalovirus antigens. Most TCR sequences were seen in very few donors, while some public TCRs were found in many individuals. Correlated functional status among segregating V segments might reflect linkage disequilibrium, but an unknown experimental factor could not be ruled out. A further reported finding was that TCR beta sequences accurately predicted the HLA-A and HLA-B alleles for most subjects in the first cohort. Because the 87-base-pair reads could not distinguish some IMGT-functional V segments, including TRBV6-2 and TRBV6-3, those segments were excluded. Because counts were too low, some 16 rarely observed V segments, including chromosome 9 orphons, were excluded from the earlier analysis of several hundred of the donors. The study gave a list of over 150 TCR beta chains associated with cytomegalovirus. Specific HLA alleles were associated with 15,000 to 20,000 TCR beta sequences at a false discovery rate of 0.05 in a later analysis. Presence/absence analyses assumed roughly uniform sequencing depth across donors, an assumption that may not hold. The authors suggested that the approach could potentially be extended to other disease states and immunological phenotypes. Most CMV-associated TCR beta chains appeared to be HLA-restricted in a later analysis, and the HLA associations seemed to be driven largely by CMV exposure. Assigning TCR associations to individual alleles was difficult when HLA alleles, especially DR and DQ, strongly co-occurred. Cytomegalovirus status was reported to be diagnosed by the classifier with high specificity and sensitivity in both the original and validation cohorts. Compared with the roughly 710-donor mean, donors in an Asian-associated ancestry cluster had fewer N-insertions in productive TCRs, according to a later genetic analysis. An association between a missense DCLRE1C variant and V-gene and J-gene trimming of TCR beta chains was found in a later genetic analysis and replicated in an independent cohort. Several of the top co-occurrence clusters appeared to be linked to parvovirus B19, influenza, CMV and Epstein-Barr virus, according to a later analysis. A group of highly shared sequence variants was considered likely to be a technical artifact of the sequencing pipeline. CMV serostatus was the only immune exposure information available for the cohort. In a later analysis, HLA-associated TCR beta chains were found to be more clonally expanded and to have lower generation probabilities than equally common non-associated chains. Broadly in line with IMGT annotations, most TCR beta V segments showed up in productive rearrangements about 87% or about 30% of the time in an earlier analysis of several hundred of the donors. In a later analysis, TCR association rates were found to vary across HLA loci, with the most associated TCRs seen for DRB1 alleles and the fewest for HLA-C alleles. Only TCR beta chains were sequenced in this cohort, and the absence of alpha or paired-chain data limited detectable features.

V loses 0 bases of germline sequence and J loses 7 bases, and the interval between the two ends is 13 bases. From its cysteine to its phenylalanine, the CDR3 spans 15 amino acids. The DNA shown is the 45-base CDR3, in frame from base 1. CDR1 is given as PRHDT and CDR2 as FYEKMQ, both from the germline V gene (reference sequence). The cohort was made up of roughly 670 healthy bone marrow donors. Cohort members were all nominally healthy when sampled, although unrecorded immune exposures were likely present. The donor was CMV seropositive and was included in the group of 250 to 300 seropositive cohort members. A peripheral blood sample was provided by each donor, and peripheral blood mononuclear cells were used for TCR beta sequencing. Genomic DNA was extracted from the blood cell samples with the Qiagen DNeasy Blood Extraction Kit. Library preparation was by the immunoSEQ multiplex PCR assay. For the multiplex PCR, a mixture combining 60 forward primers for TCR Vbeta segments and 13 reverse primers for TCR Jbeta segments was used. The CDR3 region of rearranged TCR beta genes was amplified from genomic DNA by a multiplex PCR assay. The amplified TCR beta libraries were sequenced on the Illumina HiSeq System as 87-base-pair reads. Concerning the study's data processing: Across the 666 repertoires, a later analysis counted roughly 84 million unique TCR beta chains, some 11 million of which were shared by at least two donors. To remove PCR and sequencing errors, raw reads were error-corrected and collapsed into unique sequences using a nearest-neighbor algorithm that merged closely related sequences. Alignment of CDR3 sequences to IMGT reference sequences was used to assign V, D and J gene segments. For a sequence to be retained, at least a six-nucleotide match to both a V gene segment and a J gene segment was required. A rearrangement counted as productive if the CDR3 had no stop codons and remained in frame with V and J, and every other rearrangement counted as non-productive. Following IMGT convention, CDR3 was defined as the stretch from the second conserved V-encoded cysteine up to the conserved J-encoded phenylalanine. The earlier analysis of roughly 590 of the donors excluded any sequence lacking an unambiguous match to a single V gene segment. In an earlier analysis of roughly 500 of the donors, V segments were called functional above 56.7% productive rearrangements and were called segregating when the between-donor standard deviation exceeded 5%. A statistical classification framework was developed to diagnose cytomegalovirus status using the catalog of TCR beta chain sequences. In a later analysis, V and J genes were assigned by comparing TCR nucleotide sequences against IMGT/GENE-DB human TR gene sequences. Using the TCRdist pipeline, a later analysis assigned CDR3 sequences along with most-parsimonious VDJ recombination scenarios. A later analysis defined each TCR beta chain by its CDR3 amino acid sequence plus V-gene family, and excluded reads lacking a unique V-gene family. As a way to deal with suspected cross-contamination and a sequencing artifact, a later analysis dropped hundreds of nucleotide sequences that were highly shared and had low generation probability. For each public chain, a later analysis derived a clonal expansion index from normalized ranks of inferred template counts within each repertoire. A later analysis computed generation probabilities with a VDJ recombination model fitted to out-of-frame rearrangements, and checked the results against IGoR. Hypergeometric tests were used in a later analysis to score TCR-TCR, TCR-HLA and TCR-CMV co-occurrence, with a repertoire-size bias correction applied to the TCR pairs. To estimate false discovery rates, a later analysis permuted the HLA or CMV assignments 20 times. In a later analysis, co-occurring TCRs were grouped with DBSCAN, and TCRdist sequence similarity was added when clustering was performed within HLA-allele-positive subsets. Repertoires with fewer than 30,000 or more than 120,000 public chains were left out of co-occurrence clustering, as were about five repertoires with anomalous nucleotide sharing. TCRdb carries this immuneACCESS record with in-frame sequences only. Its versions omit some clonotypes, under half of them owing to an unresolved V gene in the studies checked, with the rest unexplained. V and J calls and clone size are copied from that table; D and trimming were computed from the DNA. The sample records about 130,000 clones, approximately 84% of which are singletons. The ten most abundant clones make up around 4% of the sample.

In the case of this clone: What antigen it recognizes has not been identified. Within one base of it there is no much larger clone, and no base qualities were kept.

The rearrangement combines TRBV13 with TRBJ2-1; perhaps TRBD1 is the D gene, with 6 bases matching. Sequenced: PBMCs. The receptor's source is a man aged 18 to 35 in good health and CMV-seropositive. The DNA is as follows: TGTGCCAGCAGCTTAGGGGCAGGGGCTGGGAATGAGCAGTTCTTC. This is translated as CASSLGAGAGNEQFF.